One and the same sample provided the 27 T cell receptor beta chains below, sequenced in a study of blood T cell repertoires in COVID-19. Produced via immunoSEQ multiplex PCR; TCRdb's table is partial and in-frame only. The sample holds around 130,000 clones, 80% to 85% seen once. Specimen: PBMCs or T cells enriched from blood (not recorded which). These TCRs come from a man aged 30 to 39 who had recovered from COVID-19.

This rearrangement joins TRBV23-1 to TRBJ1-2, with a possible D match to TRBD1 (6 bases). TRBV23-1 belongs to the ORF category, with a function that is uncertain. V gave up 3 bases and J gave up 4 bases, with 21 bases separating them. The CDR3 contains 17 residues. This CDR3 is CASSHNRVVIVCYGYTF. The CDR3 coding sequence is TGCGCCAGCAGTCATAACAGGGTAGTAATAGTTTGCTATGGCTACACCTTC.

The chain recombines TRBV25-1 with TRBJ1-3; 9 bases align to TRBD1. V gave up 2 bases and J gave up 9 bases; unmatched junction bases: 8. The germline CDR1 and CDR2 sequences are MGHDK and SYGVNS. CDR3 length: 15 amino acids. In DNA, the CDR3 is TGTGCCAGCAGTGAAGGACAGGGGAGTCGCGGCACCATATATTTT. Its translation is CASSEGQGSRGTIYF.

In this sample, this clone turned up a few times. This chain joins TRBV29-1 and TRBJ1-4; D possibly corresponds to TRBD1 (6 bases). Germline assignment: CDR1 SQVTM and CDR2 ANQGSEA. The CDR3 covers 18 residues. V lost 3 bases, J lost 0 bases, and 20 bases lay in between. The CDR3 spells CSVEYRAFLPATNEKLFF. DNA of the CDR3: TGCAGCGTTGAGTACAGGGCCTTCCTTCCCGCAACTAATGAAAAACTGTTTTTT.

As concerns this clone: The sample has other DNA sequences that encode this CDR3 too. The rearrangement uses TRBV5-1 and TRBJ2-1; D remains ambiguous. CDR1 and CDR2 from the germline V gene are SGHRS and YFSETQ. The CDR3 is made up of 13 amino acids. V was shortened by 0 bases and J by 7 bases, with 8 bases between the two germline ends. Written as DNA, the CDR3 is TGCGCCAGCAGCTTGGGTCCCGGGAATGAGCAGTTCTTC. Translating gives CASSLGPGNEQFF. The complete variable domain, with remaining parts taken from reference TRBV5-1 and TRBJ2-1, reads KAGVTQTPRYLIKTRGQQVTLSCSPISGHRSVSWYQQTPGQGLQFLFEYFSETQRNKGNFPGRFSGRQFSNSRSEMNVSTLELGDSALYLCASSLGPGNEQFFGPGTRLTVL.

The gene calls are TRBV5-6 and TRBJ1-2; D remains ambiguous. This CDR3 region has 15 residues. Trimming took off 0 bases at V and 1 base at J, with 10 bases between the two ends. The germline V gene has CDR1 SGHDT and CDR2 YYEEEE. The DNA of the CDR3 is TGTGCCAGCAGCTTGGCCGCAGATTTTAACTATGGCTACACCTTC. Translation gives CASSLAADFNYGYTF.

The chain is built from TRBV29-1 and TRBJ2-1; D call uncertain. With 0 bases removed from V and 10 bases from J, the gap between germline ends came to 10 bases. Germline loops: CDR1 SQVTM, CDR2 ANQGSEA. The CDR3 extends over 12 amino acids. The DNA of the CDR3 is TGCAGCGTTGAAGAGCAGGCAACCGAGCAGTTCTTC. Its protein is CSVEEQATEQFF.

Here the CDR3 DNA reads TGTGCGGAGGGGAGCTATGGCTACACCTTC. Its protein product is CAEGSYGYTF. The V and J genes are TRBV30 and TRBJ1-2, with TRBD1 as a possible D gene (5 bases). Germline loops: CDR1 GTSNPN, CDR2 SVGIG (reference sequence). This CDR3 region has 10 residues.

This chain links TRBV7-9 with TRBJ1-2, with no clear D. The CDR3 has 14 amino acids. Trimming shortened V by 5 bases and J by 2 bases, and 12 bases separated the two germline ends. Germline V lookup: CDR1 SEHNR, CDR2 FQNEAQ (reference sequence). The chain's CDR3 is CASSRGEGNYGYTF. The CDR3 nucleotides read TGTGCCAGCAGCCGTGGGGAGGGCAACTATGGCTACACCTTC. Full variable domain (remainder filled in from reference TRBV7-9 and TRBJ1-2): DTGVSQNPRHKITKRGQNVTFRCDPISEHNRLYWYRQTLGQGPEFLTYFQNEAQLEKSRLLSDRFSAERPKGSFSTLEIQRTEQGDSAMYLCASSRGEGNYGYTFGSGTRLTVV.

The V gene is TRBV6-6, the J gene TRBJ2-2; D perhaps matches TRBD2 (5 bases). Trimming removed 5 bases at V and 1 base at J, with 14 bases between. The CDR3 runs 16 residues. Germline-derived CDR1 and CDR2 are MNHNY and SVGAGI (reference sequence). In nucleotides, the CDR3 is TGTGCCAGCAGTCGGATCCGAGGGATGAACACCGGGGAGCTGTTTTTT. Translated, it gives CASSRIRGMNTGELFF.

The chain couples TRBV7-6 to TRBJ1-3, with D hard to call. The CDR3 covers 15 residues. In germline, CDR1 is SGHVS, CDR2 FNYEAQ. V lost 1 base to trimming and J lost 6 bases, with 13 bases between them. The CDR3 sequence: CASSLGGVPENTIYF. CDR3 nucleotides: TGTGCCAGCAGCTTAGGCGGCGTTCCAGAAAACACCATATATTTT. The whole variable domain, remainder taken from reference TRBV7-6 and TRBJ1-3, is GAGVSQSPRYKVTKRGQDVALRCDPISGHVSLYWYRQALGQGPEFLTYFNYEAQQDKSGLPNDRFSAERPEGSISTLTIQRTEQRDSAMYRCASSLGGVPENTIYFGEGSWLTVV.

V is TRBV12-5 and J is TRBJ2-5; TRBD2 agrees at 7 bases. The CDR3 has 16 amino acids. Germline loops: CDR1 LGHNT, CDR2 FRNRAP. V was clipped by 7 bases and J by 1 base; unmatched bases: 12. Here the CDR3 DNA reads TGTGCTAGTGCCATGGGGGGGTCGGGCCCCCAAGAGACCCAGTACTTC. Its translation: CASAMGGSGPQETQYF.

There are a few counts of this clone. V is TRBV5-1 and J is TRBJ1-5, with unresolved D. Between the trimmed V and J ends, which lost 0 bases and 6 bases, there was a span of 13 bases. The germline CDR1 and CDR2 sequences are SGHRS and YFSETQ. This CDR3 is 15 amino acids long. CDR3 in amino acids: CASSLAGGSGQPQHF. CDR3 DNA sequence: TGCGCCAGCAGCTTGGCCGGAGGGTCGGGTCAGCCCCAGCATTTT.

J is TRBJ2-3 and V is TRBV18; a weak D match, TRBD2 (6 bases). Germline V gene sequence: CDR1 KGHSH, CDR2 LQKENI. Trimming shortened V by 10 bases and J by 0 bases, and 11 bases separated the two germline ends. The CDR3 is 13 amino acids. The CDR3 loop reads CAINSGSTDTQYF. The CDR3 coding sequence is TGTGCCATCAACAGCGGGAGCACAGATACGCAGTATTTT. Together with reference TRBV18 and TRBJ2-3, the CDR3 gives the full variable domain: NAGVMQNPRHLVRRRGQEARLRCSPMKGHSHVYWYRQLPEEGLKFMVYLQKENIIDESGMPKERFSAEFPKEGPSILRIQQVVRGDSAAYFCAINSGSTDTQYFGPGTRLTVL.

This clone was picked up a small number of times. V is TRBV18 and J is TRBJ2-2, with 10 bases that match TRBD2. Germline V gene data show CDR1 as KGHSH and CDR2 as LQKENI. Trimming took 4 bases from V and 1 from J; bases not matched to a gene: 3. The CDR3 runs to 16 residues. The CDR3 sequence is CASSLWTSGNTGELFF. CDR3 in DNA: TGTGCCAGCTCACTCTGGACTAGCGGGAACACCGGGGAGCTGTTTTTT.

This clone appeared a few times. The chain is built from TRBV19 and TRBJ2-1; 8 bases align to TRBD2. Germline lookup yields CDR1 LNHDA and CDR2 SQIVND (reference sequence). V lost 4 bases to trimming and J lost 3 bases; unmatched junction nucleotides: 2. The CDR3 is 14 residues long. The CDR3 protein is CASSNSGSYNEQFF. The CDR3 DNA sequence: TGTGCCAGTAGTAACAGCGGGAGCTACAATGAGCAGTTCTTC.

The V call is TRBV5-1, the J call TRBJ2-7; maybe TRBD2 (7 bases). V dropped 0 bases and J dropped 5 bases, with 12 bases sitting between them. Germline CDR1 reads SGHRS; CDR2 reads YFSETQ. CDR3 size: 14 residues. CDR3 amino acids: CASSLEGGGHEQYF. CDR3 DNA: TGCGCCAGCAGCTTGGAGGGGGGAGGGCACGAGCAGTACTTC.

This rearrangement joins TRBV18 to TRBJ2-7, with 7 bases lining up with TRBD1. CDR1 and CDR2 from the germline V gene are KGHSH and LQKENI. The V and J ends lost 6 bases and 0 bases, in that order; junction bases with no gene match: 5. The CDR3 totals 14 residues. The CDR3 loop is CASSPGQASYEQYF. The CDR3 region has the DNA TGTGCCAGCTCCCCCGGACAGGCCTCCTACGAGCAGTACTTC.

This clone has a count of ten or more. V and J are TRBV30 and TRBJ2-5; D is perhaps TRBD2 (7 bases). With 3 bases removed from V and 5 bases from J, the gap between germline ends came to 19 bases. From germline, CDR1 is GTSNPN and CDR2 SVGIG (reference sequence). The CDR3 has 15 amino acids. The CDR3 sequence is CAWSHGGRGGETQYF. In DNA form, the CDR3 reads TGTGCCTGGAGCCACGGTGGCAGGGGAGGGGAGACCCAGTACTTC.

The gene calls are TRBV19 and TRBJ1-5; the D is unclear. The germline gives CDR1 LNHDA, CDR2 SQIVND (reference sequence). V shed 5 bases and J shed 2 bases, with 13 bases lying between them. The CDR3 loop spans 15 amino acids. CDR3 sequence: CASSSSASGNQPQHF. In DNA form, the CDR3 reads TGTGCCAGTAGTTCTTCGGCTAGTGGCAATCAGCCCCAGCATTTT.

The CDR3 region has the DNA TGTGCCAGCAGCTCCTACGACCTAGCCCAAGAGACCCAGTACTTC. Protein: CASSSYDLAQETQYF. This chain links TRBV4-2 with TRBJ2-5; a weak D match, TRBD2 (5 bases). V was clipped by 5 bases and J by 1 base, with 14 bases between them. This CDR3 spans 15 amino acids. Germline V gene sequence: CDR1 LGHNA, CDR2 YNFKEQ.

The chain combines TRBV7-9 with TRBJ1-2; a possible D gene is TRBD1 (6 bases). Looked up from germline, CDR1 is SEHNR and CDR2 is FQNEAQ (reference sequence). The CDR3 is 14 amino acids. V shed 5 bases and J shed 7 bases, with 17 bases lying between them. DNA for the CDR3: TGTGCCAGCAGCCAATCCACAGGGCGATCTGGCTACACCTTC. Encoded protein: CASSQSTGRSGYTF.

The chain carries TRBV6-5 and TRBJ2-1; 8 bases match TRBD1. V trimming: 6 bases; J trimming: 2 bases; junction bases outside the gene matches: 6. Germline loops: CDR1 MNHEY, CDR2 SVGAGI. This CDR3 has 15 residues. The CDR3 reads CASRGTGGTYNEQFF. The CDR3 region has the DNA TGTGCCAGCAGAGGTACAGGGGGTACCTACAATGAGCAGTTCTTC.

The J gene is TRBJ2-3, the V gene TRBV27, with 16 bases identical to TRBD2. CDR3 length: 18 amino acids. With V trimmed by 3 bases and J by 8 bases, 11 bases remained unmatched. Germline CDR1 is MNHEY and CDR2 is SMNVEV (reference sequence). Written as DNA, the CDR3 is TGTGCCAGCAGTTTCGGGACTAGCGGGAGGGGTAGGTTAGTTACGCAGTATTTT. Residues: CASSFGTSGRGRLVTQYF.

The rearrangement links TRBV11-2 to TRBJ2-7, with D maybe TRBD2 (6 bases). This CDR3 is 18 amino acids long. Trimming left V 5 bases short and J 3 bases short, with 26 bases between. Per germline, CDR1 SGHAT and CDR2 FQNNGV. The CDR3 DNA is TGTGCCAGCAGCACAGTACGGAGATCGAGGAGGGCACTCTACGAGCAGTACTTC. Its translation: CASSTVRRSRRALYEQYF. Looking up the rest from reference TRBV11-2 and TRBJ2-7 gives the full variable domain: EAGVAQSPRYKIIEKRQSVAFWCNPISGHATLYWYQQILGQGPKLLIQFQNNGVVDDSQLPKDRFSAERLKGVDSTLKIQPAKLEDSAVYLCASSTVRRSRRALYEQYFGPGTRLTVT.

The V and J genes are TRBV9 and TRBJ2-1; TRBD2 might be the D (7 bases). There are 14 residues in the CDR3. V shed 6 bases and J shed 9 bases, with 19 bases lying between them. Germline CDR1 and CDR2: SGDLS and YYNGEE. CDR3 bases: TGTGCCAGCACGGGGGGCACGGGGAGCGTTGAGCAGTTCTTC. It is translated as CASTGGTGSVEQFF.

The chain carries TRBV4-1 and TRBJ2-3, with D possibly matching TRBD1 (5 bases). V gave up 6 bases and J gave up 6 bases, with 28 bases separating them. The CDR3 length is 18 residues. Germline CDR1 and CDR2: MGHRA and YSYEKL. The CDR3 here is CASRTSPGGWGPGDTQYF. As DNA, the CDR3 is TGCGCCAGCAGGACCTCACCCGGCGGATGGGGCCCAGGGGATACGCAGTATTTT.

The CDR3 protein is CASSFRTEGADTQYF. The CDR3 DNA follows: TGCGCCAGCAGCTTTAGGACAGAGGGAGCTGATACGCAGTATTTT. The chain has TRBV5-1 and TRBJ2-3, with D tentatively TRBD1 (6 bases). This CDR3 comprises 15 residues. Germline V lookup: CDR1 SGHRS, CDR2 YFSETQ. Trimming stripped 2 bases from V and 6 bases from J, with 16 bases between.